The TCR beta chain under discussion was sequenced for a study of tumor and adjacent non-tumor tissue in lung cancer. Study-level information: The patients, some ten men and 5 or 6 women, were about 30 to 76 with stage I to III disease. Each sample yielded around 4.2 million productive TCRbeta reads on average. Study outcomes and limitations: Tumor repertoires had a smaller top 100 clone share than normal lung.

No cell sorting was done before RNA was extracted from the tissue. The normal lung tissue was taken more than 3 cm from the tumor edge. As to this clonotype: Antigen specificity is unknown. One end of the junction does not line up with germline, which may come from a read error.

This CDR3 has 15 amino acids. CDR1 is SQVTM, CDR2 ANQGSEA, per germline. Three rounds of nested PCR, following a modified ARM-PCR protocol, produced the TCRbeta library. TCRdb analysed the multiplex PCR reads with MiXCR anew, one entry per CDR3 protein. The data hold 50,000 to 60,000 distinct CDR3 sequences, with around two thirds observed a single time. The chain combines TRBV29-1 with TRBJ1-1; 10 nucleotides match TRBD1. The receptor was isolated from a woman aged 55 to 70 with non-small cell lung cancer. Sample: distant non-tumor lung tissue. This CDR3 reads CSFTGQGGMNTEAFF. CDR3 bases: TGCAGCTTTACCGGACAGGGGGGGATGAACACTGAAGCCTTCTTT.